The clone carrying this T cell receptor (beta chain) turned up a few times. Its matching antigen is unknown. Trimming left V 2 bases short and J 7 bases short, with 5 bases between. The CDR3 is made up of 12 amino acids. The germline V gene encodes CDR1 SGHDN and CDR2 FVKESK. Measured with immunoSEQ multiplex PCR; TCRdb has only the in-frame clones, and not every one. Of tens of thousands of clones listed, around 80% are singletons. The record originates from a study of chemoradiotherapy in HPV16-positive cancers. The study's findings and limits: HPV-specific T cells were functionally defined from only two HPV16-positive patients. During treatment, candidate HPV-specific clones and E7-related motifs expanded in tumor.

Repertoires were sampled repeatedly during chemoradiotherapy. The gene calls are TRBV14 and TRBJ2-2; D not resolved. Sequencing used blood, obtained from a patient who underwent chemoradiotherapy. The source of this sequence is a human donor with HPV-associated anogenital cancer. CDR3 coding DNA: TGTGCCAGCAGCCAATTTCTCGGGGAGCTGTTTTTT. Residues: CASSQFLGELFF.